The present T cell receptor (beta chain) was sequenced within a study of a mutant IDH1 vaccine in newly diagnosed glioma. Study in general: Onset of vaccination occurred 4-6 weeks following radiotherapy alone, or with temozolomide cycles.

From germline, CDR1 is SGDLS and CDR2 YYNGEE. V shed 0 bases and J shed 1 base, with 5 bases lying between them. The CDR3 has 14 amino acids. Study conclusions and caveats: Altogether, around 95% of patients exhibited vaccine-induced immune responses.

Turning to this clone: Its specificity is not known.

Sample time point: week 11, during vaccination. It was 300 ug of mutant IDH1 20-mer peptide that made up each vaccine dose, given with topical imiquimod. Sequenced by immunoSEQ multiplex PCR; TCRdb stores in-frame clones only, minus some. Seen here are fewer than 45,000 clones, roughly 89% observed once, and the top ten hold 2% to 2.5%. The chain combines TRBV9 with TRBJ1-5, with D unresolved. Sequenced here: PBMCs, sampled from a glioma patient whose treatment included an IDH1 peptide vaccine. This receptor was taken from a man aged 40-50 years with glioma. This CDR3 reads CASSVGQSNQPQHF. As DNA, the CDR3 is TGTGCCAGCAGCGTAGGTCAGAGCAATCAGCCCCAGCATTTT. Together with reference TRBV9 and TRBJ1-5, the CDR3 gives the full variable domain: DSGVTQTPKHLITATGQRVTLRCSPRSGDLSVYWYQQSLDQGLQFLIQYYNGEERAKGNILERFSAQQFPDLHSELNLSSLELGDSALYFCASSVGQSNQPQHFGDGTRLSIL.